This TCR beta chain was sequenced during a study of control samples from healthy donors and cancer patients. Clones were read by immunoSEQ multiplex PCR, and TCRdb kept only the in-frame ones, dropping some. The data show around 200,000 clones, roughly 93% seen once. In germline, CDR1 is SEHNR, CDR2 FQNEAQ (reference sequence). Between the trimmed V and J ends, which lost 3 bases and 4 bases, there was a span of 5 bases. This CDR3 has 12 residues. Sequenced input: blood. The TCR sequence derives from a young man in good health. V and J are TRBV7-9 and TRBJ2-3; D gene ambiguous. CDR3 nucleotides: TGTGCCAGCAGCTTCCCTCCAGATACGCAGTATTTT. Translating gives CASSFPPDTQYF.